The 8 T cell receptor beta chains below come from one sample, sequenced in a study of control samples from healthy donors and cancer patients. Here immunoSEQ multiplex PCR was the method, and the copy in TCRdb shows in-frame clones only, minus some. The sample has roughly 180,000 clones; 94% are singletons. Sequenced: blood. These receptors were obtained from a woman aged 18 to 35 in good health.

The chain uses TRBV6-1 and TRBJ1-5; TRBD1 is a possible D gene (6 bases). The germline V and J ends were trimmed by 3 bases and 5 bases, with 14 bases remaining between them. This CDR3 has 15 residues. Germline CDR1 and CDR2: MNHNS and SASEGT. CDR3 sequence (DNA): TGTGCCAGCAGTGATCTGGGGGGGCTTCATCAGCCCCAGCATTTT. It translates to CASSDLGGLHQPQHF.

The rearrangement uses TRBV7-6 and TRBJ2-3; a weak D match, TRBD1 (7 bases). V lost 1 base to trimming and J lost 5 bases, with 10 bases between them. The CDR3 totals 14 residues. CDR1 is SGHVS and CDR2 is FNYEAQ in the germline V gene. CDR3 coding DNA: TGTGCCAGCAGCTTAGGGCAGGGGGGAGATACGCAGTATTTT. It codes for CASSLGQGGDTQYF.

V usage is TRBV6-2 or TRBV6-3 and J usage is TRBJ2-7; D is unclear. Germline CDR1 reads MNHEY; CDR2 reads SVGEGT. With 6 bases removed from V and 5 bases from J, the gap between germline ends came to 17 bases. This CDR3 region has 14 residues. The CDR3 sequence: CASSQHIYVHEQYF. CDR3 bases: TGTGCCAGCAGCCAACACATATACGTACACGAGCAGTACTTC.

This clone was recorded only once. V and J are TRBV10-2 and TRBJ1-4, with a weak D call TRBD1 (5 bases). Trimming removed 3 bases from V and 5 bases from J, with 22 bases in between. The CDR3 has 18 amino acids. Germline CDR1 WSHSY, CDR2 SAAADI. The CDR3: CASSELAGFRGSNEKLFF. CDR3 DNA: TGCGCCAGCAGTGAACTAGCTGGGTTTCGGGGCTCCAATGAAAAACTGTTTTTT.

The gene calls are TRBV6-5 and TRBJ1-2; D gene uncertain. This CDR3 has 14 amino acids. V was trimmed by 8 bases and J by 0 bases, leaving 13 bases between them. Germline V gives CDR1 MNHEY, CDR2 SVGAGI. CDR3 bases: TGTGCCAGCTTAAGTGATACCTCTAACTATGGCTACACCTTC. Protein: CASLSDTSNYGYTF.

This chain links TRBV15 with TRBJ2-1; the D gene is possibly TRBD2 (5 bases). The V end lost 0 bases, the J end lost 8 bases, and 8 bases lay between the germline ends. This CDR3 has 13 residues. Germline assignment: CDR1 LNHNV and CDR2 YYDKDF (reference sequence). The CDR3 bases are TGTGCCACCAGCAGAGATGAGGGCCATGAGCAGTTCTTC. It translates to CATSRDEGHEQFF.

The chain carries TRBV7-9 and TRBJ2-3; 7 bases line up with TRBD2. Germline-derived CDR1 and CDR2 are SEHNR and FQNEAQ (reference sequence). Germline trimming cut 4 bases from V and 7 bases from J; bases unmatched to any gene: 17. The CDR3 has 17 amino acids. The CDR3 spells CASSSKPGGGVLYTQYF. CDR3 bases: TGTGCCAGCAGCTCCAAGCCGGGGGGTGGTGTATTATATACGCAGTATTTT.

CDR3 region: CASSPPGRNSPLHF. The CDR3 DNA sequence: TGTGCCAGCTCACCCCCGGGACGGAATTCACCCCTCCACTTT. The chain joins TRBV18 to TRBJ1-6, with D tentatively TRBD1 (5 bases). CDR1 is KGHSH and CDR2 is LQKENI in the germline V gene. There are 14 residues in the CDR3. Trimming stripped 3 bases from V and 7 bases from J, with 10 bases between.